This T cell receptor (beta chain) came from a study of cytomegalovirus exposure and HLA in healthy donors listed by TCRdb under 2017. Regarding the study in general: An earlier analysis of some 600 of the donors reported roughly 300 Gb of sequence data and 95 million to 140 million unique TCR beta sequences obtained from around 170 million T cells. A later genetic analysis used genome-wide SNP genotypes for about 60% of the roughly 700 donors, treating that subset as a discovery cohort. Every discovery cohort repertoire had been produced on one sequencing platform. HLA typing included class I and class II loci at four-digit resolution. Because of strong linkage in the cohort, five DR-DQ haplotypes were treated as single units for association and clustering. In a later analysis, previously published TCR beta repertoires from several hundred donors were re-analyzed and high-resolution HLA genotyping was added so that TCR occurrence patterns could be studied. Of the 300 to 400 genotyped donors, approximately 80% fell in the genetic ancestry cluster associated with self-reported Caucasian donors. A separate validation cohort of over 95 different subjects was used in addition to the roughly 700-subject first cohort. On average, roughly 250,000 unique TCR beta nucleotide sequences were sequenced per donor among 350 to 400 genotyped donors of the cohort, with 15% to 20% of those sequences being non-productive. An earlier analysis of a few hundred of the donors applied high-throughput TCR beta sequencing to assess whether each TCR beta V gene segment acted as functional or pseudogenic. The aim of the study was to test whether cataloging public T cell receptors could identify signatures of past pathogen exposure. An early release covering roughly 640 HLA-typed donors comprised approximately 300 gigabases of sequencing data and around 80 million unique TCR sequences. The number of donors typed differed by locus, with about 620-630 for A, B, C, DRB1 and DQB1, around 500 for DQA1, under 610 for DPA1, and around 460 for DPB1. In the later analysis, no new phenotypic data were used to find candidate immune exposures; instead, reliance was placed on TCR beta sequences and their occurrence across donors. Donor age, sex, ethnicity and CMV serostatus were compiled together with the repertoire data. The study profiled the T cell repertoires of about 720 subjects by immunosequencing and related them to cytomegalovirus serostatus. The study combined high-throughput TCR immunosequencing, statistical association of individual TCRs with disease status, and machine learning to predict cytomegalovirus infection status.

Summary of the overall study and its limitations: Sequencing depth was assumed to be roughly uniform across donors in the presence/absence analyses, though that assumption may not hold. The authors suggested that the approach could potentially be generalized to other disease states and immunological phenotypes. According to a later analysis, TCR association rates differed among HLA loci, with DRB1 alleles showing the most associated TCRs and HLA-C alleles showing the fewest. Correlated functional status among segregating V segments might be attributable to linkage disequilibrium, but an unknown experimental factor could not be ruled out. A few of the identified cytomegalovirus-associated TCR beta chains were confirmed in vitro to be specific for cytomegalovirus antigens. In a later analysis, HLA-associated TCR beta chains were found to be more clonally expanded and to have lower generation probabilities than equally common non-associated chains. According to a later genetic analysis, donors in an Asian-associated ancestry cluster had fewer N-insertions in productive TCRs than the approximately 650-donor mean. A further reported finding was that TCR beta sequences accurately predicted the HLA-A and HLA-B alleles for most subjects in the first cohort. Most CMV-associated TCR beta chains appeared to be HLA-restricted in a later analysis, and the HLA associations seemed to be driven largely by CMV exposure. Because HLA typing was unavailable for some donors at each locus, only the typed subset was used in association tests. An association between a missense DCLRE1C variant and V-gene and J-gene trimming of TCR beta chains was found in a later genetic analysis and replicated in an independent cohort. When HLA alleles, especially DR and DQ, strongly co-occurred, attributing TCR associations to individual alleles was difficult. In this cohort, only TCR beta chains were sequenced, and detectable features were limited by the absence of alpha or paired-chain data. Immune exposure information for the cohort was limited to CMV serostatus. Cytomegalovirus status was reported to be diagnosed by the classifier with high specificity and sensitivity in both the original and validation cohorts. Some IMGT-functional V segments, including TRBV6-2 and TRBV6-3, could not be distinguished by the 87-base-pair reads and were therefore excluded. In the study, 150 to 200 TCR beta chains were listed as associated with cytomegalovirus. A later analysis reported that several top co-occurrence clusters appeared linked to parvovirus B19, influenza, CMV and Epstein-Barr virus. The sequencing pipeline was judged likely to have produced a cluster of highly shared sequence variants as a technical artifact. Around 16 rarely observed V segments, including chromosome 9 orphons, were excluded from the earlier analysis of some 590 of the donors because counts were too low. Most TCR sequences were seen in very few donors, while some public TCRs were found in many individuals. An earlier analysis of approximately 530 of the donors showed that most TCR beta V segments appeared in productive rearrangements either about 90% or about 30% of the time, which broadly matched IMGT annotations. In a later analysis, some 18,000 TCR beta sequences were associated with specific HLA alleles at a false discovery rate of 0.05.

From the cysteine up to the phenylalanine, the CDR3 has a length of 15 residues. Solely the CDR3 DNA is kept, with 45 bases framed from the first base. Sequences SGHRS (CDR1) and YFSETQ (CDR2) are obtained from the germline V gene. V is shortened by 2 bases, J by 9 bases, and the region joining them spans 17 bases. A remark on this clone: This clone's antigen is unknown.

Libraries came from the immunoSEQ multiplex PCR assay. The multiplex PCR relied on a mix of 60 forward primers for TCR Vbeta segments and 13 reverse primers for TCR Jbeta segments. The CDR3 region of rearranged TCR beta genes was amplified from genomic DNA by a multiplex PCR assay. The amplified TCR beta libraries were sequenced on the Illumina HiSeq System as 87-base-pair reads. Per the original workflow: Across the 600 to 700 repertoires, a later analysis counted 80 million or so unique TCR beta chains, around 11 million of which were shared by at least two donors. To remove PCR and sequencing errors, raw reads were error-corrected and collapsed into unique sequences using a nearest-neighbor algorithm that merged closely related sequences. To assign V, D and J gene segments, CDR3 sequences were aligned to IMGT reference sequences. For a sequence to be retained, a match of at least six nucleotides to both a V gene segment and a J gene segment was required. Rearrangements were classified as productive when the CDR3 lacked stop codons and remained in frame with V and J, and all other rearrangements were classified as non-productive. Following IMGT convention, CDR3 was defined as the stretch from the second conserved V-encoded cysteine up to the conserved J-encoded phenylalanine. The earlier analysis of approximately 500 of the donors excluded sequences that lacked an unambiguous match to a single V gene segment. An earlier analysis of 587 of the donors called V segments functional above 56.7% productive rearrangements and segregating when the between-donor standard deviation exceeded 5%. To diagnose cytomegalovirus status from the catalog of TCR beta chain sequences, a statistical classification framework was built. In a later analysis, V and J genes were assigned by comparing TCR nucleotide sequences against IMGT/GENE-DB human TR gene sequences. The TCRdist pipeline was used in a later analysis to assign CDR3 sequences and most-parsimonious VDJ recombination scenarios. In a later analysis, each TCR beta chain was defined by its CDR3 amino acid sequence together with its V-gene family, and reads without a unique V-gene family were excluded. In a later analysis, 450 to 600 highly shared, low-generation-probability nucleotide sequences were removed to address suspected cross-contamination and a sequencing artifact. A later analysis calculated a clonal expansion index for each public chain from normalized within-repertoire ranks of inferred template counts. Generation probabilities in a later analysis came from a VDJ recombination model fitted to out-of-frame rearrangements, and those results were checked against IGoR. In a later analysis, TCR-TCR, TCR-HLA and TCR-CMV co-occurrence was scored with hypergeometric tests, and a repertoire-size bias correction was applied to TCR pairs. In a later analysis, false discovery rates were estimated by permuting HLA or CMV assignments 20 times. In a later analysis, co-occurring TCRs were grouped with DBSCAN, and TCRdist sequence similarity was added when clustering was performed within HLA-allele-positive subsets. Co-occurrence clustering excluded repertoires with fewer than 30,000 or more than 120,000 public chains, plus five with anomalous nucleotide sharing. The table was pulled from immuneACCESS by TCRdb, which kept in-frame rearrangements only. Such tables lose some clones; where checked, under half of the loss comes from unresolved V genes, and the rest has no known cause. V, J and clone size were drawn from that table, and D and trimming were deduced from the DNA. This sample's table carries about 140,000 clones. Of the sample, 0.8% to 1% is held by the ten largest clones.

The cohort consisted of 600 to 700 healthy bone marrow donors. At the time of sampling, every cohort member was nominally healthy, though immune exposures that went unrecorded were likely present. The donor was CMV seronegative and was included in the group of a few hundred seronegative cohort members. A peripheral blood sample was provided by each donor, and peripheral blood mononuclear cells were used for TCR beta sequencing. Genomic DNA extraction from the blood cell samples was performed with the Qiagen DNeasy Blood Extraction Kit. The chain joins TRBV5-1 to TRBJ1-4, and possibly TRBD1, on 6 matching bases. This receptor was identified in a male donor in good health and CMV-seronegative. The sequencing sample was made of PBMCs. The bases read TGCGCCAGCAGCTTAGTACAGGGATTGAGTAAAAAACTGTTTTTT. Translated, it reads CASSLVQGLSKKLFF.